This record concerns one T cell receptor beta chain sequence. MiXCR was run by TCRdb on the RT-PCR reads, yielding one entry per CDR3 protein. The sample lists 200,000 to 250,000 distinct CDR3 sequences; 13% to 15% were seen once. These data originate in a study of patients and donors after allogeneic stem cell transplantation. Trimming at V came to 5 bases and at J to 8 bases, leaving 11 bases not matched to a gene. The CDR3 spans 15 residues. Per the germline V gene, CDR1 is SEHNR and CDR2 is FQNEAQ (reference sequence). V and J are TRBV7-9 and TRBJ1-4; the match to TRBD1 covers 7 bases. The sequence was obtained from a human donor who was either an allogeneic HSCT recipient or a stem cell or donor lymphocyte infusion donor (not recorded which). It is not recorded whose cells these are; they may come from a transplant donor. Material for sequencing was blood, either unsorted or a sorted T cell fraction (not recorded which). CDR3 DNA: TGTGCCAGCAGCGTCCTAGGGGGCGCCCGGGAAAAACTGTTTTTT. It encodes CASSVLGGAREKLFF. Full variable domain (outside the CDR3, taken from reference TRBV7-9 and TRBJ1-4): DTGVSQNPRHKITKRGQNVTFRCDPISEHNRLYWYRQTLGQGPEFLTYFQNEAQLEKSRLLSDRFSAERPKGSFSTLEIQRTEQGDSAMYLCASSVLGGAREKLFFGSGTQLSVL.